Sequencing of this TCR beta chain was carried out in a study of beta chain features in type 1 diabetes. Study findings and constraints: Type 1 diabetes patients showed fewer insertions and more deletions at VDJ junctions.

The sample holds a few counts of this clone. Antigen unknown. This CDR3 region has 15 residues. Germline values: CDR1 LNHDA, CDR2 SQIVND (reference sequence). V dropped 4 bases and J dropped 7; count of bases not matched to a gene: 11. Since all of the isolated RNA was reverse transcribed, expressed TCRB transcripts were what got sequenced. The protocol was immunoSEQ multiplex PCR, while the TCRdb copy is restricted to in-frame clones and leaves out a portion. The repertoire holds around 170,000 clones, 9% to 10% seen once, with 2% to 2.5% in the top ten. The source is a young woman in good health. The V and J genes are TRBV19 and TRBJ1-1, with 8 bases fitting TRBD1. Sequencing was carried out using central memory CD4+ T cells from blood. In DNA form, the CDR3 reads TGTGCCAGTAGTAAAAGAACAGGGGGGAGGATTGAAGCTTTCTTT. Amino acid sequence: CASSKRTGGRIEAFF.